A single sample is the source of the 8 T cell receptor beta chains below, sequenced in a study of monozygotic twins with inflammatory bowel disease. TCRdb re-called the 5' RACE reads and shows each CDR3 protein once, DNA omitted. Its clone listing holds 150,000 to 200,000 distinct CDR3 sequences. Source material: blood. These receptor sequences come from a human donor with ulcerative colitis or Crohn's disease, or a healthy co-twin of an affected twin (not recorded which).

The V and J genes are TRBV3-1 and TRBJ1-2; TCRdb's D call, TRBD1, is unchecked because there is no DNA. This CDR3 region has 13 residues. Per germline, CDR1 LGHDT and CDR2 YNNKEL (reference sequence). The CDR3 region is CASSQVGQDGYTF.

This chain uses TRBV7-3 with TRBJ2-7; there is no DNA to check the TCRdb D call of TRBD1. CDR3 length: 13 residues. Germline values: CDR1 SGHTA, CDR2 FQGTGA. The CDR3 loop reads CASSPGAAGEQYF.

The chain carries TRBV7-2 and TRBJ2-5; TCRdb gives TRBD2 as the D gene, but with no DNA this cannot be confirmed. Germline assignment: CDR1 SGHTA and CDR2 FQGNSA. CDR3 length: 15 residues. Here the CDR3 reads CASSLMLGLQETQYF.

The chain employs TRBV7-2 and TRBJ2-1. Germline V lookup: CDR1 SGHTA, CDR2 FQGNSA. CDR3 length: 15 residues. This CDR3 is CASSGSGAPNNEQFF.

The V call is TRBV11-1, the J call TRBJ2-5; the TCRdb call, TRBD1, lacks DNA for checking. This CDR3 spans 17 amino acids. The V gene's germline CDR1 is SGHAT and CDR2 FQDESV (reference sequence). The CDR3 region is CASSRNAGDRASETQYF.

This chain uses TRBV2 with TRBJ2-2; no DNA is available, so the TRBD2 call from TCRdb remains unchecked. The germline V gene encodes CDR1 SNHLY and CDR2 FYNNEI. The CDR3 runs 15 residues. CDR3 sequence reads: CASKGSTANTGELFF.

The rearrangement joins TRBV28 to TRBJ1-1; TCRdb gives TRBD1 as the D gene, but with no DNA this cannot be confirmed. The CDR3 sequence is 19 residues long. Germline lookup yields CDR1 MDHEN and CDR2 SYDVKM. CDR3 in amino acids: CASSLSVLGTGSVRAEAFF. The variable domain in full, completed from reference TRBV28 and TRBJ1-1, reads DVKVTQSSRYLVKRTGEKVFLECVQDMDHENMFWYRQDPGLGLRLIYFSYDVKMKEKGDIPEGYSVSREKKERFSLILESASTNQTSMYLCASSLSVLGTGSVRAEAFFGQGTRLTVV.

The rearrangement joins TRBV7-8 to TRBJ1-4. The CDR3 has 17 residues. Germline V gene data show CDR1 as SGHVS and CDR2 as FQNEAQ. The CDR3 reads CASSEETQTATNEKLFF.